The 4 T cell receptor beta chains below all came from one sample that was sequenced in a study of blood T cell repertoires in COVID-19. Profiling relied on immunoSEQ multiplex PCR, and the TCRdb table lists in-frame clones only, not all of them. The sample lists about 73,000 clones; 80% to 85% were seen once. Sequencing was performed on peripheral blood. Receptors originate from a human donor in a cohort sampled during active COVID-19.

V usage is TRBV5-8 and J usage is TRBJ2-5; 10 positions agree with TRBD1. Germline CDR1 reads SGHTS; CDR2 reads YDEGEE. Trimming cost V 5 bases and J 4 bases; bases outside gene matches: 5. The length of the CDR3 is 14 residues. The CDR3: CASSPRDRGETQYF. DNA of the CDR3: TGTGCCAGCAGTCCCCGGGACAGGGGAGAGACCCAGTACTTC.

CDR3 coding DNA: TGTGCCAGCAGTTTAGGGGACAGTGATTTCAATGAGCAGTTCTTC. Translating gives CASSLGDSDFNEQFF. The chain carries TRBV27 and TRBJ2-1, with 7 bases that match TRBD1. In germline, CDR1 is MNHEY, CDR2 SMNVEV (reference sequence). V lost 2 bases and J lost 6; bases outside the gene matches: 7. The CDR3 is 15 amino acids.

The chain joins TRBV12-3 or TRBV12-4 to TRBJ2-1, with a possible D match to TRBD2 (5 bases). Trimming took 8 bases from V and 15 from J, leaving 23 bases between them. CDR3 size: 13 residues. CDR3 loop: CASGRGVAGVGFF. The CDR3 DNA is TGTGCCAGCGGACGGGGAGTGGCTGGGGTGGGGTTCTTC.

The rearrangement joins TRBV4-2 to TRBJ1-2; 8 bases line up with TRBD1. The germline V gene has CDR1 LGHNA and CDR2 YNFKEQ. The CDR3 consists of 16 residues. V gave up 4 bases and J gave up 7 bases; unmatched junction bases: 14. The CDR3 region is CASSPGYGQGASGYTF. CDR3 in DNA: TGTGCCAGCAGCCCGGGCTACGGACAGGGTGCAAGTGGCTACACCTTC.